Sequencing of this T cell receptor beta chain was carried out in a study of cytomegalovirus exposure and HLA in healthy donors. Study in general: The roughly 120 million unique TCR beta sequences, from around 200 million T cells, were found by an earlier analysis.

Whole-study findings and limits: CMV serostatus stood as the only immune exposure information on hand. Some highly shared sequence variants likely arose as a pipeline artifact. The Asian-associated ancestry cluster reportedly had fewer N-insertions than the roughly 670-donor mean in a later analysis.

In regard to this clone: The antigen is unknown.

The V gene's germline CDR1 is GTSNPN and CDR2 SVGIG (reference sequence). The CDR3 sequence is 18 residues long. V was clipped by 4 bases and J by 7 bases; unmatched bases: 18. PCR primers comprised 60 Vbeta and 13 Jbeta primers. Method: immunoSEQ multiplex PCR; TCRdb's copy keeps in-frame clones and lacks some. The sample has fewer than 250,000 clones, 87% seen once. The material sequenced was PBMCs. The clonotype comes from a boy aged 2 to 9 in good health and CMV-seronegative. The chain links TRBV30 to TRBJ1-4; 10 bases line up with TRBD1. As DNA, the CDR3 is TGTGCCTGGATTCTCTTCGTCCCGGGACAGGGGCGGTCTGAAAAACTGTTTTTT. Encoded protein: CAWILFVPGQGRSEKLFF.